The 23 T cell receptor beta chains in this list originate from one sample, sequenced in a study of T cell clonality in common variable immunodeficiency. Clones were sequenced by immunoSEQ multiplex PCR, and TCRdb holds only the in-frame ones, with some missing. The sample shows about 52,000 clones, no singletons; the ten largest hold approximately 1.9%. Sequenced input: peripheral blood mononuclear cells. The receptor set was obtained from a person aged 18-69 years in good health.

The table lists this clone with a few counts. The read ends 3 residues shy of where the CDR3 ends; the end is completed using the germline J gene. This chain uses TRBV20-1 with TRBJ1-1; tentative D call: TRBD1 (5 bases). Germline CDR1 is DFQATT and CDR2 is SNEGSKA (reference sequence). V lost 1 base and J lost 7, with 10 bases in between. This CDR3 is 12 amino acids long. CDR3 amino acids: CSARGGVGEAFF. The CDR3 DNA, read in part, is TGCAGTGCTAGAGGAGGGGTTGGTGAA.

There are a few counts of this clone. The read falls 3 residues short of the CDR3 end, and the missing part is taken from the germline J gene. V is TRBV2 and J is TRBJ1-4, with 9 bases fitting TRBD1. The V gene's germline CDR1 is SNHLY and CDR2 FYNNEI. Trimming cost V 8 bases and J 8 bases; bases outside gene matches: 9. This CDR3 is built from 14 residues. CDR3 loop: CASLKDRGLEKLFF. Incomplete CDR3 DNA: TGTGCCAGCTTAAAGGACAGGGGTTTGGAAAAA.

This clone was detected many times. The read finishes 3 residues shy of the CDR3 end, and the germline J gene is used to complete it. The chain is built from TRBV5-6 and TRBJ2-1; 8 bases map to TRBD1. V lost 4 bases to trimming and J lost 5 bases; unmatched junction nucleotides: 8. CDR1 and CDR2 (germline): SGHDT, YYEEEE. The CDR3 runs 15 residues. The sequenced part of the CDR3 DNA is TGTGCCAGCAGCCCTCCAGGGGGCATCGACAATGAG. The encoded protein is CASSPPGGIDNE. The CDR3 in full is CASSPPGGIDNEQFF.

In its sample, this clone was seen many times. The CDR3 end falls 3 residues outside the read, so it is completed with the germline J gene. The chain uses TRBV5-5 and TRBJ2-7; a possible D gene is TRBD1 (7 bases). V shed 1 base and J shed 6 bases, with 17 bases lying between them. Germline loops: CDR1 SGHKS, CDR2 YYEKEE (reference sequence). The CDR3 is made up of 15 amino acids. The sequenced CDR3 bases are TGTGCCAGCAGCTTGAAGGGAGGACAGGATCTCGAG. This gives the protein CASSLKGGQDLE. The full CDR3 protein is CASSLKGGQDLEQYF.

This clone was picked up many times. The CDR3: CSARDVTSGDSYEQYF. Incomplete CDR3 DNA: TGCAGTGCTAGAGACGTGACTAGCGGGGACTCCTACGAG. The chain recombines TRBV20-1 with TRBJ2-7; 11 nucleotides line up with TRBD2. The read halts 3 residues ahead of the CDR3 end, with the missing end drawn from the germline J gene. V shed 0 bases, J shed 0 bases, and the junction held 4 bases outside the gene matches. The CDR3 consists of 16 residues. Looked up from germline, CDR1 is DFQATT and CDR2 is SNEGSKA (reference sequence).

This clone showed up many times. The DNA ends 3 residues before the CDR3 does, and the rest of the CDR3 is filled in from the germline J gene. V is TRBV20-1 and J is TRBJ2-2; 8 bases map to TRBD1. The CDR3 is 16 residues long. Germline V gene sequence: CDR1 DFQATT, CDR2 SNEGSKA (reference sequence). J lost 5 bases, V lost 4 bases, and 12 bases had no gene match. The DNA read from the CDR3 is TGCAGTGCTACAAGGGGCTCGGGACAGGTGACCGGGGAG. The encoded protein is CSATRGSGQVTGE. The entire CDR3 sequence reads CSATRGSGQVTGELFF.

The table lists this clone with many counts. CDR3 region: CSARADSGNQPQHF. CDR3 bases read: TGCAGTGCTAGAGCCGACAGTGGGAATCAGCCC. The chain uses TRBV20-1 and TRBJ1-5; D might be TRBD1 (5 bases). The read comes to an end 3 residues before the CDR3 does, leaving the germline J gene to fill in the end. Germline V gene lookup returns CDR1 DFQATT and CDR2 SNEGSKA (reference sequence). CDR3 length: 14 residues. V was clipped by 1 base and J by 4 bases, with 11 bases between them.

This clone was recorded at least ten times. The read terminates 3 residues ahead of where the CDR3 ends, so the germline J gene completes it. The chain is built from TRBV19 and TRBJ1-5; 8 bases align to TRBD1. In germline, CDR1 is LNHDA, CDR2 SQIVND (reference sequence). The CDR3 is made up of 21 amino acids. The junction had 24 bases not matched to a gene; V was cut back by 3 bases and J by 5 bases. The CDR3 reads CASSIPSSSGTGGVWHQPQHF. The part of the CDR3 DNA that was read is TGTGCCAGTAGTATCCCCTCCAGTTCCGGGACAGGAGGGGTTTGGCATCAGCCC.

This clone has ten or more counts. Sequencing ends 3 residues short of the CDR3 end; the germline J gene provides the rest. The gene calls are TRBV6-1 and TRBJ1-5, with TRBD1 as a possible D gene (5 bases). Per the germline V gene, CDR1 is MNHNS and CDR2 is SASEGT. The ends were cut back, 2 bases at V and 0 bases at J, with 8 bases in the middle. This CDR3 has 15 residues. CDR3 region: CASSEWGDSNQPQHF. The sequenced CDR3 bases are TGTGCCAGCAGTGAATGGGGGGATAGCAATCAGCCC.

Ten or more counts support this clone. The CDR3 is cut off 3 residues early in the read; its end comes from the germline J gene. V and J are TRBV5-1 and TRBJ1-4; TRBD1 is a possible D gene (6 bases). This CDR3 spans 14 amino acids. Germline assignment: CDR1 SGHRS and CDR2 YFSETQ. Trimming removed 3 bases at V and 6 bases at J, with 12 bases between. CDR3 protein: CASSSGGADEKLFF. The part of the CDR3 DNA that was read is TGCGCCAGCAGCTCGGGGGGCGCCGATGAAAAA. Drawing the rest from reference TRBV5-1 and TRBJ1-4, the complete variable domain is KAGVTQTPRYLIKTRGQQVTLSCSPISGHRSVSWYQQTPGQGLQFLFEYFSETQRNKGNFPGRFSGRQFSNSRSEMNVSTLELGDSALYLCASSSGGADEKLFFGSGTQLSVL.

Partial CDR3 DNA: TGTGCCAGCAGTTGGGGGGGAGGGAATCAGCCC. This translates into CASSWGGGNQP. The full CDR3 sequence reads CASSWGGGNQPQHF. The V call is TRBV2, the J call TRBJ1-5; a weak D match, TRBD1 (5 bases). The read gets to within 3 residues of the CDR3 end, and the germline J gene fills in the rest. The V gene lost 5 bases and the J gene lost 4 bases, with 12 bases spanning the gap. The CDR3 covers 14 residues. The V gene's germline CDR1 is SNHLY and CDR2 FYNNEI.

This clone came up many times. The CDR3 extends 3 residues past the end of the read, so its final part is completed from the germline J gene. This sequence joins TRBV5-8 and TRBJ1-1; D not resolved. The CDR3 runs 13 residues. Germline V gene data show CDR1 as SGHTS and CDR2 as YDEGEE. V lost 0 bases and J lost 2, with 5 bases in between. The CDR3 is CASSLVVNTEAFF. Incomplete CDR3 DNA: TGTGCCAGCAGCTTGGTCGTTAACACTGAA.

This clone was found a few times. CDR3 DNA (partial): TGTGCCAGCAGTGAGGCAGGGTCCCACGAG. Protein: CASSEAGSHE. The entire CDR3 reads CASSEAGSHEQYF. The chain employs TRBV6-1 and TRBJ2-7, with D possibly TRBD1 on 5 matching bases. The CDR3 end is not reached by the read, which stops 3 residues before it; the germline J gene fills it in. The CDR3 is 13 residues long. Germline CDR1 MNHNS, CDR2 SASEGT. Trimming took off 3 bases at V and 5 bases at J, with 11 bases between the two ends.

This clone has a count of ten or more. The read stops 3 residues short of the end of the CDR3; the missing end is completed from the germline J gene. The chain combines TRBV20-1 with TRBJ2-3; 11 bases are shared with TRBD1. This CDR3 has 15 amino acids. Looked up from germline, CDR1 is DFQATT and CDR2 is SNEGSKA (reference sequence). CDR3 region: CSAIEGQGEKETQYF. The part of the CDR3 DNA that was read is TGCAGTGCTATTGAGGGACAGGGGGAAAAAGAGACG.

This clone showed up many times. The read terminates 3 residues before the CDR3 end, so the remaining end is supplied by the germline J gene. This chain connects TRBV7-3 to TRBJ2-1; D is unclear. This CDR3 comprises 15 residues. Trimming removed 4 bases from V and 0 bases from J, with 10 bases in between. Per germline, CDR1 SGHTA and CDR2 FQGTGA. CDR3 DNA (partial): TGTGCCAGCAGCTCGTCACAGAGCTCCTACAATGAG. Translation: CASSSSQSSYNE. The entire CDR3 protein reads CASSSSQSSYNEQFF.

There are many counts of this clone. The sequence runs out 3 residues before the end of the CDR3; the remainder is reconstructed from the germline J gene. The chain is built from TRBV13 and TRBJ2-1, with no clear D. Germline lookup yields CDR1 PRHDT and CDR2 FYEKMQ (reference sequence). V lost 4 bases, J lost 2 bases, and 15 bases lay in between. This CDR3 has 16 residues. The CDR3 sequence is CASSSSEESTYNEQFF. The CDR3 bases that were read are TGTGCCAGCAGCTCTAGTGAGGAGAGTACCTACAATGAG.

This clone was seen a few times. A read error is possible here, since a much larger clone lies one base away. The read falls 3 residues short of the CDR3 end, and the missing part is taken from the germline J gene. The chain carries TRBV2 and TRBJ2-7, with D hard to call. Trimming cost V 2 bases and J 2 bases, with 4 bases left between them. Per germline, CDR1 SNHLY and CDR2 FYNNEI. This CDR3 has 12 amino acids. Partial CDR3 DNA: TGTGCCAGCAGTGAACAGGCCTACGAG. Translation gives CASSEQAYE. The CDR3 in full is CASSEQAYEQYF.

This clone showed up just a few times. The CDR3 is cut off 3 residues early in the read; its end comes from the germline J gene. V usage is TRBV6-1 and J usage is TRBJ2-7, with a possible D match to TRBD1 (6 bases). CDR1 is MNHNS and CDR2 is SASEGT in the germline V gene. The V and J ends lost 4 bases and 2 bases respectively, with 15 bases between them. There are 15 residues in the CDR3. CDR3 DNA, as far as it was read: TGTGCCAGCAGTGTTGGGGCAGGGGAGACCTACGAG. Protein: CASSVGAGETYE. The complete CDR3 protein is CASSVGAGETYEQYF.

This clone was detected ten times or more. Sequencing ends 3 residues short of the CDR3 end; the germline J gene provides the rest. This rearrangement joins TRBV5-1 to TRBJ2-3, with 9 positions matching TRBD1. From germline, CDR1 is SGHRS and CDR2 YFSETQ. CDR3 length: 15 amino acids. After removal of 1 base from V and 6 bases from J, the junction contained 6 bases not matched to a gene. The covered CDR3 bases are TGCGCCAGCAGCTTGTCACAGGGGGCAGAGGATACG. Its protein is CASSLSQGAEDT. The full CDR3 sequence reads CASSLSQGAEDTQYF.

This clone was counted ten times or more. The read stops 3 residues short of the end of the CDR3; the missing end is completed from the germline J gene. J is TRBJ2-7 and V is TRBV7-8; tentatively, D is TRBD2 (6 bases). The CDR3 contains 15 residues. Trimming shortened V by 2 bases and J by 2 bases, and 13 bases separated the two germline ends. Per germline, CDR1 SGHVS and CDR2 FQNEAQ. The covered CDR3 bases are TGTGCCAGCAGCTTATCGGGGGAGACGCCCTACGAG. Translating gives CASSLSGETPYE. The CDR3 reads in full as CASSLSGETPYEQYF. Full variable domain (missing parts from reference TRBV7-8 and TRBJ2-7): GAGVSQSPRYKVAKRGQDVALRCDPISGHVSLFWYQQALGQGPEFLTYFQNEAQLDKSGLPSDRFFAERPEGSVSTLKIQRTQQEDSAVYLCASSLSGETPYEQYFGPGTRLTVT.

This clone was seen at least ten times. The read terminates 3 residues ahead of where the CDR3 ends, so the germline J gene completes it. The chain uses TRBV7-8 and TRBJ2-7; D is perhaps TRBD1 (5 bases). Trimming left V 1 base short and J 6 bases short, with 10 bases between. Germline assignment: CDR1 SGHVS and CDR2 FQNEAQ. The CDR3 is made up of 13 amino acids. Here the CDR3 reads CASSLGGRVEQYF. The CDR3 bases that were read are TGTGCCAGCAGCTTAGGTGGCAGGGTCGAG.

The sample holds many counts of this clone. The CDR3 goes on 3 residues after the read ends, and that part is filled in from the germline J gene. V gene TRBV5-1 combines with J gene TRBJ1-6; perhaps TRBD1 as D (6 bases). CDR3 size: 15 residues. Trimming removed 8 bases from V and 9 bases from J, with 21 bases in between. Germline V gene data show CDR1 as SGHRS and CDR2 as YFSETQ. CDR3 bases read: TGCGCCAGTGCGAAACAGGGTAGCGGGATTTCACCC. Amino acid sequence: CASAKQGSGISP. The whole CDR3 reads CASAKQGSGISPLHF.

This clone was detected many times. CDR3: CALTLQGVSDTQYF. The part of the CDR3 DNA that was read is TGTGCCCTTACTTTACAGGGGGTGTCAGATACG. This sequence joins TRBV30 and TRBJ2-3; TRBD1 agrees at 8 bases. The read ends 3 residues before the CDR3 terminus; that terminus is restored from the germline J gene. The germline V gene has CDR1 GTSNPN and CDR2 SVGIG (reference sequence). The CDR3 extends over 14 amino acids. Trimming cost V 8 bases and J 4 bases; bases outside gene matches: 11.